Detailed here is one TCR beta chain. The junction departs from germline at one end; a sequencing error may be responsible. Within the sample, other DNA sequences also encode this same CDR3. As originally analysed: Amplification from reference gene primers served as the basis for estimated nucleated cell counts. The data were produced by immunoSEQ multiplex PCR, yet TCRdb's version contains in-frame clones alone and is incomplete. The DNA gave D and trimming, while V, J and clone size come from that table. The data show some 180,000 clones, roughly 79% seen once. This CDR3 is 14 amino acids long. Germline assignment: CDR1 SGHDN and CDR2 FVKESK. This sample stems from a study of blood T cell repertoires in COVID-19.

The chain couples TRBV14 to TRBJ1-3, with TRBD1 matching over 7 bases. This TCR derives from a middle-aged woman with COVID-19, enrolled during active disease. The sample taken for sequencing was peripheral blood. The CDR3 spells CASTQQGSGNTIYF. CDR3 in DNA: TGCGCCAGCACTCAACAGGGGTCTGGAAACACCATATATTTT.